The next 16 T cell receptor beta chains were all read from a single sample in a study of shared clonotypes between healthy human individuals. Some clones are missing from TCRdb's copy, which holds only in-frame ones; the method was immunoSEQ multiplex PCR. Of some 200,000 clones listed, 60% to 75% are singletons. Specimen: memory CD4+ T cells sorted from blood. Subset indicated: CD45RA-negative fraction. Source of these receptors: a man aged 30-40 years in good health.

This clone was seen more than once but under ten times. This chain links TRBV6-1 with TRBJ2-3; perhaps TRBD1 as D (6 bases). The CDR3 extends over 15 amino acids. Deletions cut 2 bases from V and 1 base from J, with 10 bases between. Germline V gene lookup returns CDR1 MNHNS and CDR2 SASEGT. CDR3 region: CASSETRTGTDTQYF. CDR3 in DNA: TGTGCCAGCAGTGAAACTCGGACAGGCACAGATACGCAGTATTTT.

The chain has TRBV6-1 and TRBJ2-2; perhaps TRBD2 as D (5 bases). V lost 4 bases, J lost 4 bases, and 13 bases lay in between. Germline V gene lookup returns CDR1 MNHNS and CDR2 SASEGT. The length of the CDR3 is 15 residues. Here the CDR3 DNA reads TGTGCCAGCAGTGTAAGGAGGACGGGCACCGGGGAGCTGTTTTTT. This gives the protein CASSVRRTGTGELFF.

The rearrangement uses TRBV5-1 and TRBJ2-3, with D possibly called TRBD1 or TRBD2 (5 bases each). This CDR3 is 14 amino acids long. V shed 3 bases and J shed 3 bases, with 11 bases lying between them. Germline V lookup: CDR1 SGHRS, CDR2 YFSETQ. The chain's CDR3 is CASSWGPITDTQYF. As DNA, the CDR3 is TGCGCCAGCAGCTGGGGACCGATTACAGATACGCAGTATTTT.

This sequence joins TRBV29-1 and TRBJ2-4; a weak D match, TRBD2 (5 bases). The germline V and J ends were trimmed by 3 bases and 12 bases, with 21 bases remaining between them. The germline CDR1 and CDR2 sequences are SQVTM and ANQGSEA. This CDR3 region has 14 residues. The CDR3 loop is CSVENPGSSRSQYF. As DNA, the CDR3 is TGCAGCGTTGAGAATCCGGGGTCGAGCAGGAGTCAGTACTTC.

The chain has TRBV11-2 and TRBJ1-3; maybe TRBD1 (5 bases). Germline CDR1 and CDR2: SGHAT and FQNNGV. The ends were cut back, 1 base at V and 0 bases at J, with 10 bases in the middle. The CDR3 covers 16 residues. This CDR3 reads CASSLVGVYSGNTIYF. CDR3 sequence (DNA): TGTGCCAGCAGCTTAGTGGGGGTATACTCTGGAAACACCATATATTTT. Full variable domain (rest looked up from reference TRBV11-2 and TRBJ1-3): EAGVAQSPRYKIIEKRQSVAFWCNPISGHATLYWYQQILGQGPKLLIQFQNNGVVDDSQLPKDRFSAERLKGVDSTLKIQPAKLEDSAVYLCASSLVGVYSGNTIYFGEGSWLTVV.

The V call is TRBV5-5, the J call TRBJ2-5; D gene ambiguous. With 4 bases removed from V and 5 bases from J, the gap between germline ends came to 15 bases. Per germline, CDR1 SGHKS and CDR2 YYEKEE (reference sequence). CDR3 size: 14 residues. CDR3 protein: CASSQRTLRETQYF. As DNA, the CDR3 is TGTGCCAGCAGCCAACGGACCCTTCGGGAGACCCAGTACTTC.

This clone was counted many times. J is TRBJ2-7 and V is TRBV5-6; 15 nucleotides align to TRBD2. Germline CDR1 reads SGHDT; CDR2 reads YYEEEE. The CDR3 runs to 17 residues. V shed 4 bases and J 0 bases; nucleotides not matched to a gene: 5. The DNA for the CDR3 is TGTGCCAGCAGCGGAGGGACTAGCGGGAGGATCTCCTACGAGCAGTACTTC. Its protein product is CASSGGTSGRISYEQYF. The full variable domain, in which reference TRBV5-6 and TRBJ2-7 provide the parts outside the CDR3, is DAGVTQSPTHLIKTRGQQVTLRCSPKSGHDTVSWYQQALGQGPQFIFQYYEEEERQRGNFPDRFSGHQFPNYSSELNVNALLLGDSALYLCASSGGTSGRISYEQYFGPGTRLTVT.

This rearrangement joins TRBV4-1 to TRBJ1-4; 7 positions match TRBD1. The CDR3 is 14 amino acids. With V trimmed by 2 bases and J by 6 bases, 3 bases remained unmatched. CDR1 and CDR2 from the germline V gene are MGHRA and YSYEKL. The CDR3 nucleotides read TGCGCCAGCAGCCAACCGGGACAGTATGAAAAACTGTTTTTT. Translated: CASSQPGQYEKLFF.

For this clone: This may come from a read error, since a much larger clone is one base off. The rearrangement links TRBV11-2 to TRBJ2-1, with TRBD2 identical over 15 bases. Germline V gene lookup returns CDR1 SGHAT and CDR2 FQNNGV. This CDR3 contains 15 residues. V lost 6 bases and J lost 7; bases outside the gene matches: 4. The CDR3 is CASRPGTSGRNEQFF. CDR3 coding DNA: TGTGCCAGCAGACCGGGGACTAGCGGGAGGAATGAGCAGTTCTTC.

A few counts support this clone. The chain recombines TRBV5-6 with TRBJ2-3; a weak D match, TRBD2 (7 bases). Trimming pared 4 bases from V and 4 bases from J, leaving 19 bases between. The CDR3 totals 16 residues. Germline V gene data show CDR1 as SGHDT and CDR2 as YYEEEE. CDR3 sequence: CASSPQAGAPPDTQYF. CDR3 sequence (DNA): TGTGCCAGCAGCCCTCAGGCGGGGGCCCCGCCAGATACGCAGTATTTT.

This rearrangement joins TRBV6-1 to TRBJ2-7, with a possible D match to TRBD2 (6 bases). Germline CDR1 reads MNHNS; CDR2 reads SASEGT. Trimming stripped 8 bases from V and 4 bases from J, with 12 bases between. The CDR3 length is 12 residues. CDR3 protein: CASSLAVYEQYF. In nucleotides, the CDR3 is TGTGCCAGCTCCTTAGCGGTATACGAGCAGTACTTC.

This clone came up a few times. The CDR3 loop reads CASSLRLGSYEQYF. DNA for the CDR3: TGTGCCAGCAGCTTAAGGCTCGGCTCCTACGAGCAGTACTTC. The chain combines TRBV7-9 with TRBJ2-7; no clear D gene. Germline values: CDR1 SEHNR, CDR2 FQNEAQ (reference sequence). The V end lost 2 bases, the J end lost 0 bases, and 8 bases lay between the germline ends. The CDR3 is made up of 14 amino acids.

The V call is TRBV5-1, the J call TRBJ1-4, with 8 bases lining up with TRBD1. After removal of 5 bases from V and 6 bases from J, the junction contained 6 bases not matched to a gene. CDR1 is SGHRS, CDR2 YFSETQ, per germline. CDR3 length equals 14 residues. CDR3 nucleotide sequence: TGCGCCAGCAGGACAGGGGAGAGGGATGAAAAACTGTTTTTT. Its protein product is CASRTGERDEKLFF.

The chain has TRBV29-1 and TRBJ2-5; 7 bases map to TRBD2. The CDR3 is 12 residues long. Germline V gene lookup returns CDR1 SQVTM and CDR2 ANQGSEA. Losses at the gene ends were 4 bases for V and 1 base for J; bases not matched to a gene: 0. CDR3 loop: CSVAGGQETQYF. In DNA form, the CDR3 reads TGCAGCGTTGCGGGGGGCCAAGAGACCCAGTACTTC.

This chain connects TRBV28 to TRBJ2-1, with D possibly being TRBD2 (6 bases). CDR1 and CDR2 from the germline V gene are MDHEN and SYDVKM. The CDR3 covers 15 residues. Trimming left V 5 bases short and J 3 bases short, with 14 bases between. Here the CDR3 DNA reads TGTGCCAGCAGTCCCGCCGCGGGACTCTACAATGAGCAGTTCTTC. Translated, it gives CASSPAAGLYNEQFF.

The rearrangement joins TRBV7-2 to TRBJ1-2; D is undetermined. The ends were cut back, 2 bases at V and 7 bases at J, with 17 bases in the middle. Germline V lookup: CDR1 SGHTA, CDR2 FQGNSA. The CDR3 length is 15 residues. Here the CDR3 reads CASSLSTAYFSGYTF. CDR3 nucleotides: TGTGCCAGCAGCTTAAGCACAGCGTACTTCAGTGGCTACACCTTC.